Detailed here is one T cell receptor (beta chain). Per germline, CDR1 LNHDA and CDR2 SQIVND (reference sequence). This CDR3 is built from 15 residues. V lost 3 bases and J 1 base, leaving 12 bases between the germline ends. This entry is derived from a study of blood T cell repertoires in COVID-19. Repertoires were generated with immunoSEQ multiplex PCR, while TCRdb's copy carries only in-frame clones and drops some. The sample includes 150,000 or so clones, roughly 82% of them seen just once. The sequencing sample was made of peripheral blood. This receptor was identified in a woman in her forties with COVID-19, enrolled during active disease. The chain carries TRBV19 and TRBJ1-2, with D possibly matching TRBD1 (6 bases). CDR3 loop: CASSMVGARNYGYTF. In nucleotides, the CDR3 is TGTGCCAGTAGTATGGTGGGGGCGCGTAACTATGGCTACACCTTC.